This passage covers 15 T cell receptor beta chains from one sample sequenced in a study of T cells in Graves' hyperthyroidism and ophthalmopathy. What was amplified from RNA transcripts were TCR beta CDR3 regions. The HTBI set primed first-round TCR CDR3 RT-PCR. TCRdb analysed the multiplex PCR reads with MiXCR anew, one entry per CDR3 protein. The table lists approximately 480,000 distinct CDR3 sequences, roughly 20% of them singletons. Sequenced sample: blood. The receptor source for this set is a man between 18 and 29 years old with Graves' hyperthyroidism.

This clonotype was counted many times. The rearrangement uses TRBV13 and TRBJ1-5, with D maybe TRBD1 (6 bases). Germline CDR1 is PRHDT and CDR2 is FYEKMQ (reference sequence). Deletions cut 0 bases from V and 4 bases from J, with 10 bases between. This CDR3 region has 15 residues. The CDR3, as DNA: TGTGCCAGCAGCTTAGGACAGGGAGAAAATCAGCCCCAGCATTTT. Protein: CASSLGQGENQPQHF.

The table lists this clonotype with many counts. The chain couples TRBV15 to TRBJ1-3; D is ambiguous. Trimming removed 5 bases at V and 0 bases at J, with 8 bases between. The CDR3 consists of 14 residues. Germline CDR1 and CDR2: LNHNV and YYDKDF (reference sequence). CDR3 in amino acids: CATSLRSSGNTIYF. CDR3 coding DNA: TGTGCCACCAGCCTTCGGAGCTCTGGAAACACCATATATTTT.

The chain carries TRBV12-3 or TRBV12-4 and TRBJ2-7; 8 bases map to TRBD1. J lost 4 bases, V lost 5 bases, and 10 bases had no gene match. The CDR3 sequence is 15 residues long. The CDR3 sequence: CASSVGTGLLYEQYF. CDR3 DNA sequence: TGTGCCAGCAGTGTCGGGACAGGACTACTTTACGAGCAGTACTTC.

This clonotype was counted only a few times. The chain combines TRBV6-5 with TRBJ2-7, with D possibly TRBD2 on 5 matching bases. The V gene lost 0 bases and the J gene lost 0 bases, with 12 bases spanning the gap. The germline V gene has CDR1 MNHEY and CDR2 SVGAGI. The CDR3 has 16 residues. CDR3 protein: CASSYSQEGGSYEQYF. Written as DNA, the CDR3 is TGTGCCAGCAGTTACTCCCAAGAGGGTGGCTCCTACGAGCAGTACTTC.

This clonotype was seen a few times. This chain links TRBV4-1 with TRBJ2-7; 7 nucleotides agree with TRBD2. The CDR3 runs to 15 residues. Trimming took 0 bases from V and 3 from J; bases not matched to a gene: 5. The germline V gene has CDR1 MGHRA and CDR2 YSYEKL. The CDR3 loop is CASSQDWGGNYEQYF. CDR3 sequence (DNA): TGCGCCAGCAGCCAAGACTGGGGGGGGAACTACGAGCAGTACTTC.

Comments on this clonotype: The germline gene is not matched at one end of the junction; a read error may be the cause. The chain recombines TRBV15 with TRBJ2-7; D unclear. CDR3 size: 12 residues. Germline V gene sequence: CDR1 LNHNV, CDR2 YYDKDF (reference sequence). CDR3 in amino acids: CATSRGSTRADF. The CDR3 DNA follows: TGTGCCACCAGCAGAGGTTCTACCCGAGCAGACTTC.

This clonotype appeared many times. The chain recombines TRBV2 with TRBJ2-2; D remains unclear. CDR1 and CDR2 (germline): SNHLY, FYNNEI. This CDR3 comprises 17 residues. The V gene lost 5 bases and the J gene lost 0 bases, with 16 bases spanning the gap. CDR3 protein: CASSLRDDHANTGELFF. The CDR3 coding sequence is TGTGCCAGCAGTCTGAGAGACGATCACGCGAACACCGGGGAGCTGTTTTTT.

This clonotype was seen at least ten times. The chain has TRBV19 and TRBJ2-7; TRBD2 matches at 12 bases. Trimming at V came to 6 bases and at J to 3 bases, leaving 9 bases not matched to a gene. CDR1 is LNHDA, CDR2 SQIVND, per germline (reference sequence). The CDR3 covers 16 residues. This CDR3 is CASSPSTSGGNYEQYF. The CDR3 DNA reads TGTGCCAGTAGCCCATCGACTAGCGGGGGAAACTACGAGCAGTACTTC.

This clonotype was seen only a few times. A much larger clone lies one base from this, so it may be a read error. This sequence joins TRBV24-1 and TRBJ1-2; 7 bases fit TRBD1. The germline V gene has CDR1 KGHDR and CDR2 SFDVKD. After removal of 5 bases from V and 5 bases from J, the junction contained 16 bases not matched to a gene. This CDR3 is 17 amino acids long. For the CDR3, the DNA is TGTGCCACCAGTGGCGGGACAGCTCTCTCGGGCCGATATGGCTACACCTTC. It codes for CATSGGTALSGRYGYTF.

This clonotype was recorded many times. The V gene is TRBV18, the J gene TRBJ2-7; tentatively, D is TRBD2 (5 bases). CDR1 and CDR2 from the germline V gene are KGHSH and LQKENI. There are 14 residues in the CDR3. The V and J ends lost 3 bases and 4 bases respectively, with 13 bases between them. Here the CDR3 reads CASSPDGKSYEQYF. CDR3 sequence (DNA): TGTGCCAGCTCACCGGACGGGAAGAGTTACGAGCAGTACTTC.

In this sample, this clonotype turned up a few times. The rearrangement joins TRBV30 to TRBJ2-7, with D possibly TRBD1 on 6 matching bases. This CDR3 region has 16 residues. The germline gives CDR1 GTSNPN, CDR2 SVGIG (reference sequence). With 0 bases removed from V and 7 bases from J, the gap between germline ends came to 22 bases. CDR3 sequence (DNA): TGTGCCTGGAGTGTATTACTCCTAGAACAGGGAAGGGAGCAGTACTTC. Translation: CAWSVLLLEQGREQYF.

This clonotype appeared many times. The V gene is TRBV28, the J gene TRBJ1-5; D is possibly TRBD1 (6 bases). The CDR3 loop spans 15 amino acids. Trimming removed 6 bases at V and 3 bases at J, with 15 bases between. CDR1 and CDR2 from the germline V gene are MDHEN and SYDVKM. The CDR3 nucleotides are TGTGCCAGCAGGGGGCCGGGACAAGTCAATCAGCCCCAGCATTTT. It translates to CASRGPGQVNQPQHF.

This clonotype has ten or more counts. The gene calls are TRBV11-2 and TRBJ1-3, with D tentatively TRBD1 (5 bases). The CDR3 consists of 12 residues. The V and J ends lost 8 bases and 8 bases respectively, with 13 bases between them. Germline loops: CDR1 SGHAT, CDR2 FQNNGV. CDR3 residues: CASGRGADTIYF. The CDR3 bases are TGTGCCAGCGGAAGGGGCGCAGACACCATATATTTT.

Points on this clonotype: At one of its ends the junction is not consistent with the germline gene, which may arise from a read error. The V gene is TRBV28, the J gene TRBJ1-2; D is ambiguous. The V gene's germline CDR1 is MDHEN and CDR2 SYDVKM. The CDR3 has 12 residues. As DNA, the CDR3 is TGTGCCAGCAACGTAAGGAGGGATGGTTACACCTTC. This sequence encodes CASNVRRDGYTF.

This chain links TRBV5-1 with TRBJ1-6, with 7 bases lining up with TRBD1. Germline loops: CDR1 SGHRS, CDR2 YFSETQ. J gave up 0 bases and V 4 bases, and 1 base lay outside the gene matches. The CDR3 is 15 residues long. The CDR3 sequence is CASSQGGSYNSPLHF. Written as DNA, the CDR3 is TGCGCCAGCAGCCAGGGGGGCTCCTATAATTCACCCCTCCACTTT.